The clone carrying this T cell receptor beta chain showed up many times. Its specificity is not known. This sample was taken from a study of T-cell reconstitution after alpha-beta-depleted transplantation in children. Unique molecular identifiers were used in preparing the TCRbeta library. MiXCR, run by TCRdb on the PCR reads, gives a single entry per CDR3 protein. The data show 200,000 to 250,000 distinct CDR3 sequences, with roughly 10% seen just once and 28% held by the top ten. Study outcomes and limitations: One year after transplant, T-cell counts and diversity came mostly from newly produced T cells. Approximately two months post-transplant, alpha-beta T cells reportedly originated from several hundred expanded graft clones. Surviving thymic progenitors and recipient T cells were the source of high TCRbeta diversity at day 60 in some patients.

Germline CDR1 SEHNR, CDR2 FQNEAQ (reference sequence). The CDR3 has 12 amino acids. Trimming took 0 bases from V and 15 from J, leaving 12 bases between them. The chain employs TRBV7-9 and TRBJ2-1; D unresolved. This TCR was recovered from a child less than two years old with acute myeloid leukemia, due to receive a stem cell transplant. The specimen comprised PBMCs, sampled before TCRalphabeta/CD19-depleted stem cell transplant. This chain's CDR3 is CASSLASPMAFF. The DNA for the CDR3 is TGTGCCAGCAGCTTAGCTAGCCCGATGGCGTTCTTC. The whole variable domain, remainder taken from reference TRBV7-9 and TRBJ2-1, is DTGVSQNPRHKITKRGQNVTFRCDPISEHNRLYWYRQTLGQGPEFLTYFQNEAQLEKSRLLSDRFSAERPKGSFSTLEIQRTEQGDSAMYLCASSLASPMAFFGPGTRLTVL.